This passage covers 16 T cell receptor beta chains from one sample sequenced in a study of blood T cell repertoires in COVID-19. The method was immunoSEQ multiplex PCR; TCRdb's version includes in-frame clones alone and lacks a portion of them. The sample contains approximately 100,000 clones, roughly 90% of which appear only once. Source material: peripheral blood. The receptors originated from a woman aged 55-70 years with acute or convalescent COVID-19.

The chain uses TRBV2 and TRBJ1-1; 9 bases are shared with TRBD1. After removal of 5 bases from V and 7 bases from J, the junction contained 5 bases not matched to a gene. This CDR3 spans 13 amino acids. CDR1 is SNHLY, CDR2 FYNNEI, per germline. The CDR3 loop reads CASSTDRGGEAFF. Written as DNA, the CDR3 is TGTGCCAGCAGTACCGACAGGGGGGGTGAAGCTTTCTTT. The entire variable domain, with the rest obtained from reference TRBV2 and TRBJ1-1, is as follows: EPEVTQTPSHQVTQMGQEVILRCVPISNHLYFYWYRQILGQKVEFLVSFYNNEISEKSEIFDDQFSVERPDGSNFTLKIRSTKLEDSAMYFCASSTDRGGEAFFGQGTRLTVV.

The chain carries TRBV3-1 (or the pseudogene TRBV3-2) and TRBJ1-1; D remains ambiguous. The CDR3 runs 14 residues. Trimming left V 8 bases short and J 1 base short, with 14 bases between. From germline, CDR1 is LGHDT and CDR2 YNNKEL (reference sequence). CDR3 nucleotide sequence: TGTGCCAGCGCCCCGTTGGCAGGGAACACTGAAGCTTTCTTT. Protein product: CASAPLAGNTEAFF.

This sequence joins TRBV10-3 and TRBJ2-2, with 11 bases that match TRBD2. In germline, CDR1 is ENHRY, CDR2 SYGVKD. The CDR3 consists of 19 residues. J lost 1 base, V lost 10 bases, and 17 bases had no gene match. The CDR3 DNA reads as TGTGCCACCTCCCCAGGCCCGGGACTAGCGGAGCTGAACACCGGGGAGCTGTTTTTT. It translates to CATSPGPGLAELNTGELFF.

The chain recombines TRBV6-1 with TRBJ2-5; TRBD1 matches 7 bases. Per the germline V gene, CDR1 is MNHNS and CDR2 is SASEGT. This CDR3 region has 15 residues. J was trimmed by 5 bases and V by 2 bases; bases with no gene match: 8. The CDR3 sequence is CASSETRQGRETQYF. For the CDR3, the DNA is TGTGCCAGCAGTGAAACCCGACAGGGCCGGGAGACCCAGTACTTC.

The DNA for the CDR3 is TGTGCCAGTAGTATGGGGAGGTGGGGTTATCAGCCCCAGCATTTT. Translation: CASSMGRWGYQPQHF. V gene TRBV19 combines with J gene TRBJ1-5, with no clear D. Germline V lookup: CDR1 LNHDA, CDR2 SQIVND (reference sequence). The V gene lost 3 bases and the J gene lost 5 bases, with 14 bases spanning the gap. The CDR3 is made up of 15 amino acids.

This clone was seen a few times. This CDR3 reads CASEQLTEAFF. CDR3 coding DNA: TGTGCCAGCGAACAGCTCACTGAAGCTTTCTTT. The chain is built from TRBV2 and TRBJ1-1; the D is unclear. Trimming stripped 8 bases from V and 4 bases from J, with 8 bases between. The germline V gene encodes CDR1 SNHLY and CDR2 FYNNEI. This CDR3 comprises 11 residues. Together with reference TRBV2 and TRBJ1-1, the CDR3 gives the full variable domain: EPEVTQTPSHQVTQMGQEVILRCVPISNHLYFYWYRQILGQKVEFLVSFYNNEISEKSEIFDDQFSVERPDGSNFTLKIRSTKLEDSAMYFCASEQLTEAFFGQGTRLTVV.

The V and J genes are TRBV5-1 and TRBJ2-3, with 8 bases that match TRBD1. Germline assignment: CDR1 SGHRS and CDR2 YFSETQ. The CDR3 totals 15 residues. Trimming removed 4 bases from V and 1 base from J; junction bases left unmatched: 5. CDR3 DNA sequence: TGCGCCAGCAGCGTGACAGGGGTTGGCACAGATACGCAGTATTTT. It specifies CASSVTGVGTDTQYF.

CDR3 DNA: TGTGCCAGCAGTCCCCTGGGGGCTCAGTATGGGGAGGGGAACAATGAGCAGTTCTTC. Encoded protein: CASSPLGAQYGEGNNEQFF. The chain uses TRBV7-3 and TRBJ2-1; TRBD2 might be the D (7 bases). The germline V gene encodes CDR1 SGHTA and CDR2 FQGTGA. Trimming shortened V by 6 bases and J by 5 bases, and 29 bases separated the two germline ends. This CDR3 spans 19 amino acids.

The chain combines TRBV27 with TRBJ1-2; D is ambiguous. The V gene's germline CDR1 is MNHEY and CDR2 SMNVEV (reference sequence). This CDR3 region has 13 residues. V lost 3 bases, J lost 6 bases, and 11 bases lay in between. The CDR3 region has the DNA TGTGCCAGCAGTTTGGTGGGGAGAGATGGCTACACCTTC. This codes for CASSLVGRDGYTF.

The rearrangement links TRBV5-4 to TRBJ2-5, with D uncertain. Germline CDR1 SGHNT, CDR2 YYREEE (reference sequence). The ends were cut back, 2 bases at V and 5 bases at J, with 10 bases in the middle. The CDR3 covers 13 residues. The CDR3 coding sequence is TGTGCCAGCAGCTTTGCGGTCCGGGAGACCCAGTACTTC. Its translation is CASSFAVRETQYF. The full variable domain, completed using reference TRBV5-4 and TRBJ2-5, is ETGVTQSPTHLIKTRGQQVTLRCSSQSGHNTVSWYQQALGQGPQFIFQYYREEENGRGNFPPRFSGLQFPNYSSELNVNALELDDSALYLCASSFAVRETQYFGPGTRLLVL.

The chain joins TRBV13 to TRBJ1-2; 7 bases agree with TRBD1. V shed 5 bases and J 8 bases; nucleotides not matched to a gene: 8. There are 13 residues in the CDR3. CDR1 and CDR2 from the germline V gene are PRHDT and FYEKMQ (reference sequence). CDR3 bases: TGTGCCAGCAGCCAACAGGGGCTACAAGGCTACACCTTC. It yields the protein CASSQQGLQGYTF.

This clone was counted once. The chain carries TRBV9 and TRBJ2-1; TRBD2 matches 7 bases. The CDR3 has 17 amino acids. Germline CDR1 reads SGDLS; CDR2 reads YYNGEE. Germline trimming cut 0 bases from V and 2 bases from J; bases unmatched to any gene: 8. The CDR3 nucleotides read TGTGCCAGCAGCGTAGTTGGGGATAGCGGGCCCTACAATGAGCAGTTCTTC. The encoded protein is CASSVVGDSGPYNEQFF. The full variable domain, completed using reference TRBV9 and TRBJ2-1, is DSGVTQTPKHLITATGQRVTLRCSPRSGDLSVYWYQQSLDQGLQFLIQYYNGEERAKGNILERFSAQQFPDLHSELNLSSLELGDSALYFCASSVVGDSGPYNEQFFGPGTRLTVL.

Only a few counts were recorded for this clone. The rearrangement uses TRBV10-1 and TRBJ2-7; 10 bases agree with TRBD2. CDR3 length: 16 amino acids. J was trimmed by 3 bases and V by 7 bases; bases with no gene match: 12. Per the germline V gene, CDR1 is WNHNN and CDR2 is SYGVQD (reference sequence). CDR3 amino acids: CASIPTSGQADYEQYV. The CDR3 DNA is TGCGCCAGCATCCCGACTAGCGGGCAGGCAGACTACGAGCAGTACGTC.

This clone was detected once. The chain links TRBV11-2 to TRBJ2-5, with D possibly matching TRBD1 (6 bases). V lost 5 bases and J 4 bases, leaving 11 bases between the germline ends. This CDR3 is built from 13 residues. In germline, CDR1 is SGHAT, CDR2 FQNNGV. The CDR3 nucleotides are TGTGCCAGCAGCCCCGGACAGAGAGAGACCCAGTACTTC. It specifies CASSPGQRETQYF. The full variable domain, rest sourced from reference TRBV11-2 and TRBJ2-5, is EAGVAQSPRYKIIEKRQSVAFWCNPISGHATLYWYQQILGQGPKLLIQFQNNGVVDDSQLPKDRFSAERLKGVDSTLKIQPAKLEDSAVYLCASSPGQRETQYFGPGTRLLVL.

The CDR3 sequence: CASSPFMSSYEQYF. CDR3 sequence (DNA): TGTGCCAGCAGCCCTTTTATGTCTAGTTACGAGCAGTACTTC. The V gene is TRBV28, the J gene TRBJ2-7; D uncertain. V lost 6 bases and J lost 4, with 16 bases in between. Looked up from germline, CDR1 is MDHEN and CDR2 is SYDVKM. This CDR3 is built from 14 residues.

J is TRBJ1-1 and V is TRBV27, with TRBD1 identical over 7 bases. The CDR3 length is 16 residues. The trim removed 5 bases at V and 1 base at J, leaving 10 bases unmatched. In germline, CDR1 is MNHEY, CDR2 SMNVEV (reference sequence). This CDR3 reads CASSPLLAGGNTEAFF. CDR3 DNA: TGTGCCAGCAGTCCACTCCTGGCAGGGGGGAACACTGAAGCTTTCTTT.